These 25 T cell receptor beta chains originate from one sample sequenced in a study of tumor-infiltrating lymphocytes in primary liver carcinoma. Both blood RNA, taken from unsorted whole blood, and germline DNA were extracted. A constant-region primer primed TCR beta cDNA synthesis from roughly 520 ng of total RNA. Slightly modified ARM-PCR with three nested multiplex PCR rounds yielded TCR beta libraries. The study ran its first two PCR rounds for around 10 cycles each, using TRBV1-TRBV30 forward primers and a C-beta reverse primer. TCRdb recomputed calls from the multiplex PCR reads with MiXCR, one row per CDR3 protein. The table shows about 180,000 distinct CDR3 sequences, with about 60% occurring only once. Sequenced sample: peripheral blood. The source is a man aged 40-49 years with primary liver carcinoma and hepatitis B virus infection.

As regards this clonotype: This could be a read error, since a much larger clone is one nucleotide away. The chain is built from TRBV24-1 and TRBJ2-3, with a possible D match to TRBD1 (5 bases). The CDR3 has 15 amino acids. Germline CDR1 and CDR2: KGHDR and SFDVKD. The CDR3 reads CATCDPRQGSDTQYF. Written as DNA, the CDR3 is TGTGCCACCTGTGATCCACGGCAGGGATCAGATACGCAGTATTTT.

This clonotype was seen a few times. The chain uses TRBV4-1 and TRBJ2-7, with D perhaps matching TRBD2 (7 bases). The CDR3 loop spans 15 amino acids. Germline assignment: CDR1 MGHRA and CDR2 YSYEKL. Trimming cost V 3 bases and J 6 bases, with 18 bases left between them. CDR3 DNA: TGCGCCAGCAGCCAGGGGGGGCTATTGCGGGGCGAGCAGTACTTC. Encoded protein: CASSQGGLLRGEQYF.

With respect to this clonotype: The junction departs from germline at one end; a sequencing error may be responsible. The rearrangement uses TRBV11-3 and TRBJ2-1; D remains ambiguous. Germline CDR1 SGHNT, CDR2 YENEEA. The length of the CDR3 is 14 residues. The CDR3 sequence: CASSWASRNNEQFF. The CDR3 DNA reads TGTGCCAGTAGCTGGGCAAGTCGCAACAATGAGCAGTTCTTC.

This clonotype has a handful of counts. The rearrangement joins TRBV12-3 or TRBV12-4 to TRBJ2-1; 9 bases align to TRBD2. This CDR3 contains 12 residues. J was trimmed by 12 bases and V by 3 bases; bases with no gene match: 3. CDR3 DNA: TGTGCCAGCAGTTTTAGCGGGAGTTGGCAGTTCTTC. It yields the protein CASSFSGSWQFF.

V is TRBV5-6 and J is TRBJ1-2; TRBD1 matches 7 bases. V was clipped by 4 bases and J by 4 bases; unmatched bases: 4. Germline lookup yields CDR1 SGHDT and CDR2 YYEEEE. This CDR3 contains 13 residues. The CDR3: CASSNRGSYGYTF. The DNA for the CDR3 is TGTGCCAGCAGCAACAGGGGTAGCTATGGCTACACCTTC.

The V call is TRBV10-2, the J call TRBJ2-3, with TRBD1 identical over 10 bases. Germline assignment: CDR1 WSHSY and CDR2 SAAADI. Trimming at V came to 5 bases and at J to 2 bases, leaving 4 bases not matched to a gene. CDR3 length equals 15 residues. The CDR3 DNA reads as TGCGCCAGCAGTCGACAGGGGGCTAACACAGATACGCAGTATTTT. Residues: CASSRQGANTDTQYF.

V gene TRBV7-8 combines with J gene TRBJ2-1; D is perhaps TRBD2 (7 bases). The CDR3 loop spans 17 amino acids. V lost 1 base, J lost 4 bases, and 17 bases lay in between. Per germline, CDR1 SGHVS and CDR2 FQNEAQ. The CDR3 bases are TGTGCCAGCAGCTTAGGCCCTGGGGAGGGGGTTTACAATGAGCAGTTCTTC. It codes for CASSLGPGEGVYNEQFF.

This clonotype occurred once. Since a much larger clone is just one base distant, this may be a read error. Lacking the conserved final phenylalanine or tryptophan, this CDR3 likely reflects a read error. This rearrangement joins TRBV4-2 to TRBJ1-2, with D unresolved. Trimming left V 0 bases short and J 4 bases short, with 6 bases between. This CDR3 is 13 amino acids long. Germline lookup yields CDR1 LGHNA and CDR2 YNFKEQ. The CDR3 DNA sequence: TGTGCCAGCAGCCAAGATGGGCTCTATGGCTACACCGTC. This sequence encodes CASSQDGLYGYTV.

This chain joins TRBV6-1 and TRBJ1-5; D call uncertain. The V end lost 7 bases, the J end lost 7 bases, and 14 bases lay between the germline ends. CDR3 length: 13 residues. Germline CDR1 and CDR2: MNHNS and SASEGT. DNA of the CDR3: TGTGCCAGCACAAAGGAGGTCACGCAGCCCCAGCATTTT. Its protein is CASTKEVTQPQHF.

The gene calls are TRBV10-3 and TRBJ2-1; D is undetermined. The germline V gene encodes CDR1 ENHRY and CDR2 SYGVKD. V dropped 8 bases and J dropped 7 bases, with 9 bases sitting between them. The CDR3 sequence is 11 residues long. CDR3 amino acids: CAIGRGNEQFF. CDR3 bases: TGTGCCATCGGTCGAGGTAATGAGCAGTTCTTC.

This clonotype has just a few counts. This rearrangement joins TRBV6-5 to TRBJ2-1; tentative D call: TRBD2 (5 bases). CDR1 and CDR2 (germline): MNHEY, SVGAGI. There are 15 residues in the CDR3. Between the trimmed V and J ends, which lost 5 bases and 10 bases, there was a span of 21 bases. CDR3 residues: CASSTPGMGTYEQFF. DNA of the CDR3: TGTGCCAGCAGTACCCCCGGGATGGGTACATACGAGCAGTTCTTC.

This clonotype appeared a single time. The V and J genes are TRBV6-1 and TRBJ2-4, with 9 bases fitting TRBD1. Trimming at V came to 2 bases and at J to 0 bases, leaving 8 bases not matched to a gene. The V gene's germline CDR1 is MNHNS and CDR2 SASEGT. The CDR3 has 18 amino acids. The DNA for the CDR3 is TGTGCCAGCAGTGAACGTGGTGGGACAGGGATAGCCAAAAACATTCAGTACTTC. Amino acids: CASSERGGTGIAKNIQYF.

About this clonotype itself: The junction departs from the called germline gene at one end, perhaps through a read error. V and J are TRBV11-2 and TRBJ2-3, with 11 bases lining up with TRBD2. This CDR3 spans 18 amino acids. The V gene's germline CDR1 is SGHAT and CDR2 FQNNGV. CDR3 sequence: CASSLGAGTSGSTDTQCF. In DNA, the CDR3 is TGTGCCAGCAGCTTAGGAGCCGGAACTAGCGGGAGCACAGATACGCAGTGTTTT. The complete variable domain, with remaining parts taken from reference TRBV11-2 and TRBJ2-3, reads EAGVAQSPRYKIIEKRQSVAFWCNPISGHATLYWYQQILGQGPKLLIQFQNNGVVDDSQLPKDRFSAERLKGVDSTLKIQPAKLEDSAVYLCASSLGAGTSGSTDTQCFGPGTRLTVL.

On this clonotype: A much larger clonotype is one base distant, so this may be a read error. This chain links TRBV11-2 with TRBJ2-3; D uncertain. This CDR3 is built from 15 residues. Germline V gene data show CDR1 as SGHAT and CDR2 as FQNNGV. In DNA, the CDR3 is TGTGCCAGCAGCTTCTCTCAGCTTAGCACAGATATGCAGTATTTT. Protein product: CASSFSQLSTDMQYF.

The rearrangement links TRBV28 to TRBJ1-2, with D unresolved. Germline V gives CDR1 MDHEN, CDR2 SYDVKM. The V end lost 9 bases, the J end lost 2 bases, and 4 bases lay between the germline ends. The CDR3 consists of 10 residues. CDR3 nucleotides: TGTGCCAGTTCAAACTATGGCTACACCTTC. Translating it yields CASSNYGYTF.

As to this clonotype: Since a much larger clone is just one base distant, this may be a read error. The chain couples TRBV29-1 to TRBJ1-2; D is undetermined. CDR1 is SQVTM and CDR2 is ANQGSEA in the germline V gene. The germline V and J ends were trimmed by 8 bases and 6 bases, with 16 bases remaining between them. The CDR3 extends over 12 amino acids. CDR3: CSTHRGKHGYTF. CDR3 nucleotides: TGCAGCACCCATAGAGGGAAACATGGCTACACCTTC.

This clonotype was counted a few times. The chain uses TRBV10-2 and TRBJ1-2; D is uncertain. The CDR3 has 14 residues. Germline V gene lookup returns CDR1 WSHSY and CDR2 SAAADI. V was clipped by 0 bases and J by 4 bases, with 9 bases between them. CDR3 amino acids: CASSESGAAYGYTF. CDR3 bases: TGCGCCAGCAGTGAGTCCGGTGCCGCCTATGGCTACACCTTC.

In regard to this clonotype: The junction departs from the called germline gene at one end, perhaps through a read error. The chain carries TRBV11-2 and TRBJ1-2; unclear D gene. The germline CDR1 and CDR2 sequences are SGHAT and FQNNGV. There are 11 residues in the CDR3. The CDR3 protein is CTSSLGSGYTF. CDR3 coding DNA: TGTACCAGCAGCTTAGGGAGTGGCTACACCTTC.

CDR3 sequence: CASSQELADAYEQYF. For the CDR3, the DNA is TGTGCCAGCAGCCAAGAACTAGCGGACGCCTACGAGCAGTACTTC. This sequence joins TRBV4-2 and TRBJ2-7; 8 bases line up with TRBD2. In germline, CDR1 is LGHNA, CDR2 YNFKEQ. The V gene end was trimmed by 0 bases and the J gene end by 2 bases; junction bases not matched to a gene: 3. There are 15 residues in the CDR3.

As for this clonotype: A much larger clone differs from this one at a single base, so this may be a read error. V is TRBV11-2 and J is TRBJ2-7; possibly TRBD2 for D (6 bases). The CDR3 runs to 16 residues. The V end was cut by 1 base, the J end by 4 bases, with 17 bases between. From germline, CDR1 is SGHAT and CDR2 FQNNGV. CDR3 protein: CASSLGVGDGGYEQYF. CDR3 DNA sequence: TGTGCCAGCAGCTTAGGAGTAGGGGACGGGGGTTACGAGCAGTACTTC.

In regard to this clonotype: Mismatch with germline at one junction end may stem from a read error. The V and J genes are TRBV11-2 and TRBJ2-1; unclear D gene. The CDR3 covers 15 residues. CDR1 is SGHAT and CDR2 is FQNNGV in the germline V gene. This CDR3 reads CASSLPSVAYDEQFF. CDR3 sequence (DNA): TGTGCCAGCAGCCTCCCCAGCGTAGCCTACGATGAGCAGTTCTTC.

The chain employs TRBV5-8 and TRBJ2-1, with D possibly matching TRBD2 (6 bases). The CDR3 runs to 18 residues. Germline assignment: CDR1 SGHTS and CDR2 YDEGEE. Trimming stripped 2 bases from V and 0 bases from J, with 18 bases between. The CDR3 nucleotides are TGTGCCAGCAGCTTACTTGGAGGGATCCGCAGCTCCTACAATGAGCAGTTCTTC. Translating it yields CASSLLGGIRSSYNEQFF. The full variable domain, its missing parts supplied by reference TRBV5-8 and TRBJ2-1, is EAGVTQSPTHLIKTRGQQATLRCSPISGHTSVYWYQQALGLGLQFLLWYDEGEERNRGNFPPRFSGRQFPNYSSELNVNALELEDSALYLCASSLLGGIRSSYNEQFFGPGTRLTVL.

This chain links TRBV5-1 with TRBJ2-7, with D tentatively TRBD1 (6 bases). V dropped 2 bases and J dropped 1 base, with 10 bases sitting between them. This CDR3 comprises 14 residues. Germline CDR1 and CDR2: SGHRS and YFSETQ. The CDR3 bases are TGCGCCAGCAGCTTCGGGACACTGTCCTACGAGCAGTACTTC. It codes for CASSFGTLSYEQYF.

About this clonotype: Because it lacks the conserved phenylalanine or tryptophan at the end, this CDR3 is likely a read error. The limits of the CDR3 on the DNA are not certain, so only TCRdb's listed CDR3 is given. This chain joins TRBV11-3 and TRBJ2-2. Germline V gene data show CDR1 as SGHNT and CDR2 as YENEEA. The CDR3 is 14 residues long, ends included. The CDR3 region is CASRLESNTGEPFS.

The V and J genes are TRBV2 and TRBJ1-6; no reliable D call. The germline V gene has CDR1 SNHLY and CDR2 FYNNEI. The CDR3 consists of 14 residues. The germline V and J ends were trimmed by 10 bases and 2 bases, with 12 bases remaining between them. The CDR3 DNA follows: TGTGCCACCCGTGAAAACGCCTATAATTCACCCCTCCACTTT. It codes for CATRENAYNSPLHF.